These 25 T cell receptor beta chains were sequenced from one sample in a study of blood T cells in healthy people across ages. Together with a sample-barcoded 5' primer, a J-beta primer mix was included in a second PCR lasting 7 to 11 cycles. Each CDR3 protein gets one entry after TCRdb re-called the 5' RACE reads with MiXCR. The sample yields fewer than 2 million distinct CDR3 sequences, 39% seen once. Sequenced sample: blood. Receptor source: a human donor in good health.

This chain uses TRBV7-3 with TRBJ1-1; no clear D gene. CDR1 and CDR2 (germline): SGHTA, FQGTGA. Trimming stripped 5 bases from V and 1 base from J, with 11 bases between. This CDR3 comprises 14 residues. CDR3 nucleotides: TGTGCCAGCAGCATCGGACTAGGGAACACTGAAGCTTTCTTT. It codes for CASSIGLGNTEAFF. Full variable domain (outside the CDR3, taken from reference TRBV7-3 and TRBJ1-1): GAGVSQTPSNKVTEKGKYVELRCDPISGHTALYWYRQSLGQGPEFLIYFQGTGAADDSGLPNDRFFAVRPEGSVSTLKIQRTERGDSAVYLCASSIGLGNTEAFFGQGTRLTVV.

The rearrangement joins TRBV9 to TRBJ2-3; weak D call: TRBD1 (5 bases). The CDR3 has 15 residues. Germline assignment: CDR1 SGDLS and CDR2 YYNGEE. Trimming shortened V by 0 bases and J by 0 bases, and 8 bases separated the two germline ends. The chain's CDR3 is CASSVGQSSTDTQYF. CDR3 nucleotide sequence: TGTGCCAGCAGCGTAGGACAGTCTAGCACAGATACGCAGTATTTT.

The chain employs TRBV9 and TRBJ2-7; the D gene is possibly TRBD2 (5 bases). Germline-derived CDR1 and CDR2 are SGDLS and YYNGEE. Between the trimmed V and J ends, which lost 0 bases and 5 bases, there was a span of 9 bases. This CDR3 has 13 amino acids. The DNA for the CDR3 is TGTGCCAGCAGCGTAGGAGGGCGGGACGAGCAGTACTTC. Translated: CASSVGGRDEQYF.

This clonotype was counted a few times. The CDR3 protein is CASSLVRDGSYEQYF. DNA for the CDR3: TGTGCCAGCAGCTTAGTTCGGGACGGGTCCTACGAGCAGTACTTC. This chain connects TRBV7-2 to TRBJ2-7; the D gene could be TRBD1 or TRBD2 (5 bases each). The CDR3 consists of 15 residues. CDR1 is SGHTA and CDR2 is FQGNSA in the germline V gene. Trimming removed 1 base at V and 1 base at J, with 11 bases between.

This clonotype was detected a few times. J is TRBJ2-3 and V is TRBV7-2, with 13 bases matching TRBD2. The CDR3 sequence is 16 residues long. The J segment lost 2 bases and the V segment lost 5 bases, leaving 4 bases of the junction unmatched. Per germline, CDR1 SGHTA and CDR2 FQGNSA. The CDR3 nucleotides read TGTGCCAGCAGCCAGACTAGCGGGGGGTACACAGATACGCAGTATTTT. As protein: CASSQTSGGYTDTQYF.

This clonotype has a handful of counts. The chain joins TRBV7-9 to TRBJ2-5; 11 nucleotides line up with TRBD2. Unmatched junction bases numbered 9, after V lost 5 bases and J lost 1 base. Germline values: CDR1 SEHNR, CDR2 FQNEAQ (reference sequence). The CDR3 is 17 amino acids. The CDR3, as DNA: TGTGCCAGCAGCGCCCCCACTAGCGGGGGAGTCCAAGAGACCCAGTACTTC. Translated, it gives CASSAPTSGGVQETQYF.

Only a few counts were recorded for this clonotype. The CDR3 protein is CASSPIPDTQYF. CDR3 nucleotide sequence: TGTGCCAGCAGCCCAATCCCAGATACGCAGTATTTT. The chain is built from TRBV11-1 and TRBJ2-3; D ambiguous. CDR3 size: 12 residues. Trimming pared 5 bases from V and 4 bases from J, leaving 7 bases between. Germline values: CDR1 SGHAT, CDR2 FQDESV (reference sequence).

The chain carries TRBV12-3 or TRBV12-4 and TRBJ1-2; 7 bases map to TRBD1. The CDR3 covers 18 residues. The ends lost 6 bases at V and 1 base at J; junction bases unmatched: 17. CDR3 bases: TGTGCCAGCAGCCCTAGACAGGGTCTACTGAGGGATAACTATGGCTACACCTTC. Amino acid sequence: CASSPRQGLLRDNYGYTF.

The genes are TRBV5-1 and TRBJ1-4; D is ambiguous. There are 15 residues in the CDR3. Germline-derived CDR1 and CDR2 are SGHRS and YFSETQ. The V end lost 0 bases, the J end lost 7 bases, and 13 bases lay between the germline ends. This CDR3 reads CASSLGRRGGEKLFF. DNA of the CDR3: TGCGCCAGCAGCTTGGGTAGGAGAGGAGGTGAAAAACTGTTTTTT. Together with reference TRBV5-1 and TRBJ1-4, the CDR3 gives the full variable domain: KAGVTQTPRYLIKTRGQQVTLSCSPISGHRSVSWYQQTPGQGLQFLFEYFSETQRNKGNFPGRFSGRQFSNSRSEMNVSTLELGDSALYLCASSLGRRGGEKLFFGSGTQLSVL.

This clonotype was counted only a few times. The DNA of the CDR3 is TGTGCCAGCAGCTTAGAAGATTCCCGAAGGCTGTTTTTT. It encodes CASSLEDSRRLFF. The chain uses TRBV7-9 and TRBJ1-4; D is ambiguous. The CDR3 length is 13 residues. Looked up from germline, CDR1 is SEHNR and CDR2 is FQNEAQ (reference sequence). V was cut by 1 base and J by 14 bases, with 14 bases left in between. The full variable domain, rest sourced from reference TRBV7-9 and TRBJ1-4, is DTGVSQNPRHKITKRGQNVTFRCDPISEHNRLYWYRQTLGQGPEFLTYFQNEAQLEKSRLLSDRFSAERPKGSFSTLEIQRTEQGDSAMYLCASSLEDSRRLFFGSGTQLSVL.

The V and J genes are TRBV5-1 and TRBJ2-5; tentatively, D is TRBD1 (5 bases). Germline V gives CDR1 SGHRS, CDR2 YFSETQ. Trimming removed 2 bases from V and 4 bases from J, with 15 bases in between. This CDR3 has 15 amino acids. The CDR3 bases are TGCGCCAGCAGCTTCCGTAGACAGCAAGCAGAGACCCAGTACTTC. Protein product: CASSFRRQQAETQYF.

The rearrangement uses TRBV29-1 and TRBJ1-1; D is possibly TRBD1 (6 bases). CDR3 size: 14 residues. Germline-derived CDR1 and CDR2 are SQVTM and ANQGSEA. The germline V and J ends were trimmed by 4 bases and 4 bases, with 16 bases remaining between them. CDR3 sequence: CSVGESGGLTEAFF. In nucleotides, the CDR3 is TGCAGCGTTGGAGAATCCGGGGGCCTCACTGAAGCTTTCTTT.

V usage is TRBV9 and J usage is TRBJ2-3; TRBD2 agrees at 10 bases. V shed 2 bases, J shed 5 bases, and the junction held 20 bases outside the gene matches. CDR1 SGDLS and CDR2 YYNGEE come from the germline V gene. This CDR3 is built from 20 residues. CDR3: CASSVDTRASGGAERDTQYF. In DNA, the CDR3 is TGTGCCAGCAGCGTCGACACTCGAGCGAGCGGGGGGGCAGAACGAGATACGCAGTATTTT.

This clonotype was counted a few times. The rearrangement links TRBV15 to TRBJ2-5; D unresolved. The V and J ends lost 5 bases and 2 bases respectively, with 12 bases between them. This CDR3 is built from 14 residues. Germline V lookup: CDR1 LNHNV, CDR2 YYDKDF (reference sequence). The DNA of the CDR3 is TGTGCCACCAGCGAAATTCAGCAACAAGAGACCCAGTACTTC. As protein: CATSEIQQQETQYF. Together with reference TRBV15 and TRBJ2-5, the CDR3 gives the full variable domain: DAMVIQNPRYQVTQFGKPVTLSCSQTLNHNVMYWYQQKSSQAPKLLFHYYDKDFNNEADTPDNFQSRRPNTSFCFLDIRSPGLGDTAMYLCATSEIQQQETQYFGPGTRLLVL.

The chain uses TRBV5-5 and TRBJ2-3; a possible D gene is TRBD1 (5 bases). CDR1 is SGHKS and CDR2 is YYEKEE in the germline V gene (reference sequence). Trimming removed 5 bases at V and 6 bases at J, with 16 bases between. The CDR3 spans 14 residues. The CDR3 sequence: CASRNQGRADTQYF. In DNA, the CDR3 is TGTGCCAGCAGAAATCAGGGAAGGGCCGATACGCAGTATTTT.

The table lists this clonotype with a few counts. The chain is built from TRBV10-3 and TRBJ1-5; unclear D gene. CDR3 length: 15 amino acids. V gave up 3 bases and J gave up 2 bases, with 11 bases separating them. Germline loops: CDR1 ENHRY, CDR2 SYGVKD. In DNA, the CDR3 is TGTGCCATCAGTGAAAGGGTTTTTGGCAATCAGCCCCAGCATTTT. Translating gives CAISERVFGNQPQHF.

This clonotype turned up a few times. This chain links TRBV12-3 or TRBV12-4 with TRBJ2-7, with 8 bases matching TRBD1. V lost 3 bases and J lost 4; bases outside the gene matches: 11. The CDR3 sequence is 16 residues long. The CDR3 protein is CASSFTAGGWPYEQYF. CDR3 nucleotides: TGTGCCAGCAGTTTCACCGCAGGGGGCTGGCCGTACGAGCAGTACTTC.

Notes on this clonotype: A much larger clone is a single base away; this may be a read error. The rearrangement joins TRBV3-1 to TRBJ1-2, with no clear D. CDR1 and CDR2 from the germline V gene are LGHDT and YNNKEL (reference sequence). The CDR3 has 13 residues. The CDR3 DNA reads as TGTGCCAGCAGCCAAGGCCAGTACTATGACTACACCTTC. Residues: CASSQGQYYDYTF.

The V gene is TRBV7-9, the J gene TRBJ1-2; D remains ambiguous. This CDR3 has 11 residues. Germline V gene sequence: CDR1 SEHNR, CDR2 FQNEAQ (reference sequence). V dropped 5 bases and J dropped 8 bases, with 9 bases sitting between them. The CDR3 protein is CASSGLRGYTF. Here the CDR3 DNA reads TGTGCCAGCAGCGGGTTACGAGGCTACACCTTC.

This chain links TRBV5-5 with TRBJ2-7; D is undetermined. CDR3 length: 16 amino acids. The germline gives CDR1 SGHKS, CDR2 YYEKEE (reference sequence). The V and J ends lost 0 bases and 0 bases respectively, with 13 bases between them. CDR3 sequence (DNA): TGTGCCAGCAGCTTGGCGGCAGTCCGACTCTCCTACGAGCAGTACTTC. As protein: CASSLAAVRLSYEQYF. Filled out from reference TRBV5-5 and TRBJ2-7, the complete variable domain reads DAGVTQSPTHLIKTRGQQVTLRCSPISGHKSVSWYQQVLGQGPQFIFQYYEKEERGRGNFPDRFSARQFPNYSSELNVNALLLGDSALYLCASSLAAVRLSYEQYFGPGTRLTVT.

The table lists this clonotype with a few counts. The gene calls are TRBV18 and TRBJ2-1; a weak D match, TRBD2 (5 bases). There are 14 residues in the CDR3. The germline gives CDR1 KGHSH, CDR2 LQKENI. V shed 2 bases and J shed 9 bases, with 14 bases lying between them. As DNA, the CDR3 is TGTGCCAGCTCACCAGGGGAGTCCGAGCTTGAGCAGTTCTTC. Protein sequence: CASSPGESELEQFF.

In this sample, this clonotype turned up a few times. V is TRBV25-1 and J is TRBJ2-5; D is possibly TRBD1 (5 bases). V was pared by 4 bases and J by 4 bases, with 16 bases between. Germline V lookup: CDR1 MGHDK, CDR2 SYGVNS. The CDR3 extends over 15 amino acids. DNA for the CDR3: TGTGCCAGCAGTGCGGGCAGGGCCTTTGGAGAGACCCAGTACTTC. Protein sequence: CASSAGRAFGETQYF.

V and J are TRBV25-1 and TRBJ1-2; 7 bases line up with TRBD1. Trimming cost V 1 base and J 13 bases; bases outside gene matches: 15. The germline V gene has CDR1 MGHDK and CDR2 SYGVNS. This CDR3 contains 15 residues. CDR3 sequence: CASSEWTTGPGRRTF. The CDR3 region has the DNA TGTGCCAGCAGTGAATGGACGACAGGGCCCGGTCGACGCACCTTC.

Worth noting for this clonotype: A read error may account for a junction end that differs from germline. The V and J genes are TRBV7-9 and TRBJ2-5; possibly TRBD1 for D (6 bases). The DNA end favors TRBJ2-7, so the J call may be wrong. This CDR3 is built from 21 residues. The germline gives CDR1 SEHNR, CDR2 FQNEAQ (reference sequence). CDR3: CANSLGSVKTTTNRAYYEQYF. CDR3 sequence (DNA): TGTGCCAACAGCTTAGGGAGTGTAAAGACGACGACTAACAGGGCGTACTACGAGCAGTACTTC.

The chain couples TRBV29-1 to TRBJ2-3; no firm D call. This CDR3 is 14 amino acids long. CDR1 and CDR2 from the germline V gene are SQVTM and ANQGSEA. V lost 6 bases to trimming and J lost 0 bases, with 13 bases between them. CDR3 sequence (DNA): TGCAGCGTAGATCAGAAAGAAAGCACAGATACGCAGTATTTT. Its protein product is CSVDQKESTDTQYF.